This passage covers 11 T cell receptor beta chains from one sample sequenced in a study of cytomegalovirus exposure and HLA in healthy donors. The PCR had 60 Vbeta and 13 Jbeta primers. Assay used: immunoSEQ multiplex PCR; TCRdb lists only in-frame clones, some missing. The table includes over 80,000 clones, approximately 69% detected once. Sequenced: PBMCs. The origin of the receptors is a boy aged 10-17 years in good health and CMV-seropositive.

Only a few counts were recorded for this clone. V and J are TRBV2 and TRBJ1-1; TRBD1 matches 9 bases. Germline V gives CDR1 SNHLY, CDR2 FYNNEI. Trimming at V came to 4 bases and at J to 7 bases, leaving 4 bases not matched to a gene. This CDR3 spans 13 amino acids. CDR3 residues: CASSGQGGNEAFF. CDR3 sequence (DNA): TGTGCCAGCAGTGGACAGGGGGGGAATGAAGCTTTCTTT. The full variable domain, completed using reference TRBV2 and TRBJ1-1, is EPEVTQTPSHQVTQMGQEVILRCVPISNHLYFYWYRQILGQKVEFLVSFYNNEISEKSEIFDDQFSVERPDGSNFTLKIRSTKLEDSAMYFCASSGQGGNEAFFGQGTRLTVV.

The chain carries TRBV7-9 and TRBJ2-3, with D possibly matching TRBD2 (5 bases). This CDR3 contains 16 residues. V was clipped by 5 bases and J by 0 bases, with 15 bases between them. CDR1 is SEHNR, CDR2 FQNEAQ, per germline (reference sequence). CDR3 sequence reads: CASSPYLRTSTDTQYF. The DNA of the CDR3 is TGTGCCAGCAGCCCTTACTTACGGACTAGCACAGATACGCAGTATTTT.

This clone was detected only once. The V call is TRBV19, the J call TRBJ1-5; 7 nucleotides align to TRBD1. Germline assignment: CDR1 LNHDA and CDR2 SQIVND (reference sequence). The CDR3 sequence is 15 residues long. With 5 bases clipped from V and 2 bases from J, the junction kept 6 bases outside the gene matches. CDR3 bases: TGTGCCAGTAGTTGGGTAGGGGGCGGCAATCAGCCCCAGCATTTT. Protein sequence: CASSWVGGGNQPQHF.

The CDR3 sequence is CALLGGFSGANVLTF. The DNA for the CDR3 is TGTGCCTTGCTAGGGGGATTCTCTGGGGCCAACGTCCTGACTTTC. This chain connects TRBV30 to TRBJ2-6; D might be TRBD1 (6 bases). This CDR3 spans 15 amino acids. The V gene lost 7 bases and the J gene lost 0 bases, with 13 bases spanning the gap. Germline loops: CDR1 GTSNPN, CDR2 SVGIG (reference sequence).

The rearrangement uses TRBV15 and TRBJ1-2; 8 bases fit TRBD1. CDR3 length equals 17 residues. V shed 1 base, J shed 1 base, and the junction held 8 bases outside the gene matches. Germline CDR1 reads LNHNV; CDR2 reads YYDKDF (reference sequence). The CDR3 DNA follows: TGTGCCACCAGCAGAGGTGGGGGTACAGGGGGTAACTATGGCTACACCTTC. Protein sequence: CATSRGGGTGGNYGYTF.

V usage is TRBV19 and J usage is TRBJ2-7; maybe TRBD1 (6 bases). This CDR3 has 14 residues. Germline V gene data show CDR1 as LNHDA and CDR2 as SQIVND (reference sequence). V was trimmed by 0 bases and J by 5 bases, leaving 11 bases between them. The CDR3 loop reads CASSIEYRDHEQYF. Here the CDR3 DNA reads TGTGCCAGTAGTATAGAATACAGGGACCACGAGCAGTACTTC.

The chain joins TRBV5-6 to TRBJ2-1; weak D call: TRBD2 (6 bases). V was clipped by 2 bases and J by 2 bases, with 14 bases between them. Looked up from germline, CDR1 is SGHDT and CDR2 is YYEEEE. The CDR3 extends over 16 amino acids. CDR3 coding DNA: TGTGCCAGCAGCTTAGGCGAGACTAGAGCCTACAATGAGCAGTTCTTC. Its protein is CASSLGETRAYNEQFF.

In this sample, this clone turned up once. The V gene is TRBV2, the J gene TRBJ2-7, with 8 bases aligning to TRBD1. This CDR3 has 13 residues. Germline CDR1 reads SNHLY; CDR2 reads FYNNEI. The J segment lost 2 bases and the V segment lost 7 bases, leaving 4 bases of the junction unmatched. The CDR3 DNA sequence: TGTGCCAGCAACCTACAGGGGGCCTACGAGCAGTACTTC. Its translation is CASNLQGAYEQYF. The entire variable domain, with the rest obtained from reference TRBV2 and TRBJ2-7, is as follows: EPEVTQTPSHQVTQMGQEVILRCVPISNHLYFYWYRQILGQKVEFLVSFYNNEISEKSEIFDDQFSVERPDGSNFTLKIRSTKLEDSAMYFCASNLQGAYEQYFGPGTRLTVT.

V is TRBV5-1 and J is TRBJ2-6, with D perhaps matching TRBD1 (6 bases). V lost 3 bases to trimming and J lost 2 bases, with 15 bases between them. Germline CDR1 and CDR2: SGHRS and YFSETQ. There are 17 residues in the CDR3. CDR3 bases: TGCGCCAGCAGCTACTCGTCAGGGGTTGCTGGGGCCAACGTCCTGACTTTC. It specifies CASSYSSGVAGANVLTF.

V usage is TRBV6-1 and J usage is TRBJ1-3; 7 bases fit TRBD1. Germline V lookup: CDR1 MNHNS, CDR2 SASEGT. The CDR3 is made up of 14 amino acids. Unmatched junction bases numbered 6, after V lost 4 bases and J lost 6 bases. The CDR3: CASSAGTVVNTIYF. CDR3 in DNA: TGTGCCAGCAGTGCCGGGACAGTGGTAAACACCATATATTTT.

The table lists this clone with a count of one. CDR3 region: CAWTSGGGVQYF. CDR3 coding DNA: TGTGCCTGGACTAGCGGGGGAGGTGTCCAGTACTTC. The chain uses TRBV30 and TRBJ2-5; 10 nucleotides line up with TRBD2. The CDR3 runs 12 residues. J lost 10 bases, V lost 4 bases, and 6 bases had no gene match. Germline CDR1 and CDR2: GTSNPN and SVGIG (reference sequence).